The 22 T cell receptor beta chains reported below all come from one sample, sequenced in a study of shared clonotypes between healthy human individuals. The data were produced by immunoSEQ multiplex PCR, yet TCRdb's version contains in-frame clones alone and is incomplete. The sample contains 520,000 or so clones, 75% to 85% of which appear only once. Specimen: PBMCs. The receptors were gathered from a woman aged 40 to 50 in good health. Some clones in this sample may be carry-over from other donors' samples.

This chain connects TRBV27 to TRBJ2-1; 11 bases agree with TRBD2. J was trimmed by 5 bases and V by 2 bases; bases with no gene match: 11. CDR1 is MNHEY and CDR2 is SMNVEV in the germline V gene (reference sequence). The CDR3 has 18 residues. The CDR3, as DNA: TGTGCCAGCAGTTTAGCTAGCGGGAGGTTCTCTCCCCACAATGAGCAGTTCTTC. It specifies CASSLASGRFSPHNEQFF.

This CDR3 reads CASSQDPGNRNEQFF. The CDR3 DNA follows: TGTGCCAGCAGCCAAGATCCGGGTAACCGAAATGAGCAGTTCTTC. The chain couples TRBV4-2 to TRBJ2-1; no reliable D call. The ends were cut back, 0 bases at V and 7 bases at J, with 13 bases in the middle. Germline V CDR1 and CDR2: LGHNA, YNFKEQ. This CDR3 has 15 amino acids.

The genes are TRBV15 and TRBJ1-2, with 8 bases that match TRBD1. The CDR3 has 16 amino acids. Germline assignment: CDR1 LNHNV and CDR2 YYDKDF (reference sequence). V shed 5 bases and J 4 bases; nucleotides not matched to a gene: 12. CDR3 in DNA: TGTGCCACCAGCCTGACACGTCCCGGGACAGGCTATGGCTACACCTTC. Its protein product is CATSLTRPGTGYGYTF.

The rearrangement links TRBV5-4 to TRBJ1-6; perhaps TRBD1 as D (5 bases). Looked up from germline, CDR1 is SGHNT and CDR2 is YYREEE (reference sequence). V lost 1 base, J lost 13 bases, and 12 bases lay in between. CDR3 length: 13 residues. CDR3: CASSLFTGGPLHF. CDR3 nucleotide sequence: TGTGCCAGCAGCTTGTTCACAGGAGGTCCCCTCCACTTT.

The V call is TRBV18, the J call TRBJ1-1; the D is unclear. The germline CDR1 and CDR2 sequences are KGHSH and LQKENI. CDR3 length: 15 residues. Deletions cut 2 bases from V and 0 bases from J, with 10 bases between. The CDR3 region has the DNA TGTGCCAGCTCACCAGAGGAAGGGTTGAACACTGAAGCTTTCTTT. This codes for CASSPEEGLNTEAFF.

This clone appeared a few times. The chain links TRBV30 to TRBJ2-1, with D uncertain. Trimming removed 3 bases from V and 5 bases from J, with 11 bases in between. The CDR3 is 13 amino acids. CDR1 and CDR2 from the germline V gene are GTSNPN and SVGIG (reference sequence). The CDR3: CAWSYLTHNEQFF. DNA for the CDR3: TGTGCCTGGAGCTATCTGACCCACAATGAGCAGTTCTTC.

The chain combines TRBV10-2 with TRBJ2-1; unclear D gene. V lost 1 base, J lost 0 bases, and 7 bases lay in between. Germline V lookup: CDR1 WSHSY, CDR2 SAAADI. CDR3 length equals 15 residues. The CDR3 DNA follows: TGCGCCAGCAGTGAGTTTTTGAGCTCCTACAATGAGCAGTTCTTC. Protein: CASSEFLSSYNEQFF.

The J gene is TRBJ2-1, the V gene TRBV7-8; D is uncertain. The CDR3 runs to 16 residues. Germline CDR1 and CDR2: SGHVS and FQNEAQ. Trimming removed 3 bases at V and 0 bases at J, with 12 bases between. The CDR3 is CASSFLYQSSYNEQFF. The CDR3 bases are TGTGCCAGCAGCTTCCTCTACCAAAGCTCCTACAATGAGCAGTTCTTC.

CDR3 in amino acids: CASSIPRDFSGNTIYF. For the CDR3, the DNA is TGTGCCAGCAGCATCCCCCGGGACTTCTCTGGAAACACCATATATTTT. The V call is TRBV7-9, the J call TRBJ1-3, with D tentatively TRBD1 (5 bases). Trimming pared 5 bases from V and 0 bases from J, leaving 14 bases between. Germline assignment: CDR1 SEHNR and CDR2 FQNEAQ (reference sequence). This CDR3 spans 16 amino acids.

This clone was observed a single time. V usage is TRBV11-2 and J usage is TRBJ1-3; no firm D call. Germline-derived CDR1 and CDR2 are SGHAT and FQNNGV. The CDR3 extends over 15 amino acids. Trimming took 0 bases from V and 7 from J, leaving 13 bases between them. The CDR3 region is CASSLDRQNGNTIYF. CDR3 in DNA: TGTGCCAGCAGCTTAGATCGGCAGAACGGGAACACCATATATTTT.

This clone has just a few counts. The chain couples TRBV25-1 to TRBJ2-1; 9 bases align to TRBD2. With V trimmed by 7 bases and J by 0 bases, 4 bases remained unmatched. Germline V gene sequence: CDR1 MGHDK, CDR2 SYGVNS. The CDR3 sequence is 15 residues long. The CDR3 bases are TGTGCCAGCACTCTTAGCGGGAGCTCCTACAATGAGCAGTTCTTC. It is translated as CASTLSGSSYNEQFF.

CDR3 residues: CASSYGTANSPLHF. The CDR3 coding sequence is TGTGCCAGCAGTTACGGGACAGCTAATTCACCCCTCCACTTT. The J gene is TRBJ1-6, the V gene TRBV6-5, with 7 positions matching TRBD1. CDR1 and CDR2 (germline): MNHEY, SVGAGI. The length of the CDR3 is 14 residues. The V segment lost 2 bases and the J segment 6 bases; nucleotides outside the gene matches: 1.

V is TRBV19 and J is TRBJ1-5; D not certain. Germline CDR1 and CDR2: LNHDA and SQIVND (reference sequence). V was cut by 1 base and J by 7 bases, with 11 bases left in between. The CDR3 extends over 14 amino acids. CDR3 sequence: CASSIGNGGQPQHF. As DNA, the CDR3 is TGTGCCAGTAGTATAGGGAACGGAGGCCAGCCCCAGCATTTT.

The rearrangement links TRBV10-3 to TRBJ2-3; 10 bases are shared with TRBD2. V shed 6 bases and J 2 bases; nucleotides not matched to a gene: 14. Germline V CDR1 and CDR2: ENHRY, SYGVKD. The CDR3 totals 18 residues. CDR3: CAIRPLAGSPSHTDTQYF. As DNA, the CDR3 is TGTGCCATCAGGCCACTAGCGGGATCCCCTTCTCACACAGATACGCAGTATTTT.

The chain recombines TRBV5-6 with TRBJ1-4; D is uncertain. The CDR3 runs 16 residues. Trimming pared 4 bases from V and 7 bases from J, leaving 20 bases between. Germline V gives CDR1 SGHDT, CDR2 YYEEEE. The CDR3 loop is CASSPRATGLGEKLFF. DNA of the CDR3: TGTGCCAGCAGCCCGCGGGCGACGGGATTGGGTGAAAAACTGTTTTTT.

This sequence joins TRBV19 and TRBJ2-1, with 7 bases fitting TRBD2. Germline CDR1 is LNHDA and CDR2 is SQIVND (reference sequence). V gave up 4 bases and J gave up 2 bases; unmatched junction bases: 8. CDR3 length equals 16 residues. CDR3 nucleotide sequence: TGTGCCAGTAGTAGAGCGGGGAAAGGCACCTACAATGAGCAGTTCTTC. Its protein is CASSRAGKGTYNEQFF.

The chain is built from TRBV7-2 and TRBJ1-1; the D is unclear. Trimming removed 3 bases at V and 1 base at J, with 12 bases between. CDR1 is SGHTA and CDR2 is FQGNSA in the germline V gene. CDR3 size: 15 residues. CDR3 in amino acids: CASSFYDRQNTEAFF. The CDR3 DNA sequence: TGTGCCAGCAGCTTTTACGACCGTCAGAACACTGAAGCTTTCTTT. Full variable domain (rest looked up from reference TRBV7-2 and TRBJ1-1): GAGVSQSPSNKVTEKGKDVELRCDPISGHTALYWYRQSLGQGLEFLIYFQGNSAPDKSGLPSDRFSAERTGGSVSTLTIQRTQQEDSAVYLCASSFYDRQNTEAFFGQGTRLTVV.

V and J are TRBV27 and TRBJ2-7; TRBD1 might be the D (6 bases). V shed 6 bases and J shed 0 bases, with 9 bases lying between them. The CDR3 runs 13 residues. Germline lookup yields CDR1 MNHEY and CDR2 SMNVEV (reference sequence). In DNA, the CDR3 is TGTGCCAGCAGCACGGGACACTCCTACGAGCAGTACTTC. Amino acid sequence: CASSTGHSYEQYF.

This clone was recorded only once. The V call is TRBV18, the J call TRBJ2-5; 13 nucleotides agree with TRBD2. The V and J ends lost 0 bases and 3 bases, in that order; junction bases with no gene match: 4. Germline V CDR1 and CDR2: KGHSH, LQKENI. CDR3 size: 17 residues. CDR3 loop: CASSPPRGTSGEETQYF. DNA of the CDR3: TGTGCCAGCTCACCACCCCGCGGGACTAGCGGGGAAGAGACCCAGTACTTC. The full variable domain, rest sourced from reference TRBV18 and TRBJ2-5, is NAGVMQNPRHLVRRRGQEARLRCSPMKGHSHVYWYRQLPEEGLKFMVYLQKENIIDESGMPKERFSAEFPKEGPSILRIQQVVRGDSAAYFCASSPPRGTSGEETQYFGPGTRLLVL.

This clone was counted a few times. The genes are TRBV2 and TRBJ2-5; the D gene is possibly TRBD2 (6 bases). The CDR3 spans 15 residues. The germline V and J ends were trimmed by 4 bases and 5 bases, with 17 bases remaining between them. Germline lookup yields CDR1 SNHLY and CDR2 FYNNEI. The CDR3 DNA follows: TGTGCCAGCAGTGTAGAACAGCCAGGAGGGGAGACCCAGTACTTC. Amino acid sequence: CASSVEQPGGETQYF.

This clone came up a few times. The chain employs TRBV18 and TRBJ2-2, with unresolved D. The CDR3 runs 14 residues. The V gene lost 2 bases and the J gene lost 2 bases, with 6 bases spanning the gap. Germline CDR1 and CDR2: KGHSH and LQKENI. CDR3 coding DNA: TGTGCCAGCTCACCAGACTTTAACACCGGGGAGCTGTTTTTT. Translation: CASSPDFNTGELFF.

This clone came up a few times. The chain couples TRBV6-4 to TRBJ1-5; perhaps TRBD1 as D (5 bases). CDR3 length equals 15 residues. V shed 9 bases and J shed 3 bases, with 18 bases lying between them. The germline V gene has CDR1 MRHNA and CDR2 SNTAGT. The CDR3 protein is CARKRRLGDNQPQHF. CDR3 nucleotides: TGTGCCAGAAAACGACGGCTAGGGGACAATCAGCCCCAGCATTTT.